The following is a T cell receptor (beta chain) sequence with its context. This record comes from a study of blood T cells in healthy people across ages. V lost 0 bases, J lost 0 bases, and 9 bases lay in between. CDR1 and CDR2 from the germline V gene are MNHNY and SVGAGI (reference sequence). CDR3 size: 16 residues. Next came a second PCR, run for about 7 to 11 cycles, which used a sample-barcoded 5' primer along with a J-beta primer mix. One entry per CDR3 protein, called by TCRdb with MiXCR from the 5' RACE reads. The table has over 1,200,000 distinct CDR3 sequences, around 59% seen once; the top ten hold more than 6%.

The chain links TRBV6-6 to TRBJ2-1; TRBD1 or TRBD2 may be the D gene (5 bases each). Material for sequencing was blood. This clonotype was obtained from a man between 18 and 29 years old in good health. In DNA, the CDR3 is TGTGCCAGCAGTTACTCCGCAGGGAGCTCCTACAATGAGCAGTTCTTC. This codes for CASSYSAGSSYNEQFF.